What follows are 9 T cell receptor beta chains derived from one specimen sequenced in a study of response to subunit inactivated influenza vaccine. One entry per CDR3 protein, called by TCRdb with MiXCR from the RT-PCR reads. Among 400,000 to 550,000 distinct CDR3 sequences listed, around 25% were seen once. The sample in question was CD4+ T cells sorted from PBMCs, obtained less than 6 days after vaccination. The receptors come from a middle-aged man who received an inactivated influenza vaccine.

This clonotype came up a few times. CDR3 amino acids: CAISGTGQGAHQPQHF. CDR3 DNA sequence: TGTGCCATCAGTGGAACTGGACAGGGGGCTCATCAGCCCCAGCATTTT. The chain joins TRBV10-3 to TRBJ1-5, with 11 bases fitting TRBD1. The CDR3 is 16 residues long. From germline, CDR1 is ENHRY and CDR2 SYGVKD. The junction had 7 bases not matched to a gene; V was cut back by 4 bases and J by 5 bases.

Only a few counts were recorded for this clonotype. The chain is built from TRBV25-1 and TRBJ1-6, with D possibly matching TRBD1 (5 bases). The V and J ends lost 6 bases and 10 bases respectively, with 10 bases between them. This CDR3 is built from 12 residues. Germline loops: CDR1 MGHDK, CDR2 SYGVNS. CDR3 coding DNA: TGTGCCAGCAGCCCGGGGGGATCACCCCTCCACTTT. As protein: CASSPGGSPLHF.

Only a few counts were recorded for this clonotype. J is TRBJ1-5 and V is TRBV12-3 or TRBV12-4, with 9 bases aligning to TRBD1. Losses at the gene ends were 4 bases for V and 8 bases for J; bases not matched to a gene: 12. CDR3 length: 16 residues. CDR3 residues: CASSSGQGSWGKPQHF. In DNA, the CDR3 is TGTGCCAGCAGTTCAGGACAGGGGTCATGGGGTAAGCCCCAGCATTTT.

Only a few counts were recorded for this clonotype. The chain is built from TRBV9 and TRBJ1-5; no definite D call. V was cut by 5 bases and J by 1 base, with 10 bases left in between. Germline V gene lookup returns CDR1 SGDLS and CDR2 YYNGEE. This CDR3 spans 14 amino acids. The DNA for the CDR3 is TGTGCCAGCAGGGATGGATGGAGCAATCAGCCCCAGCATTTT. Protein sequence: CASRDGWSNQPQHF.

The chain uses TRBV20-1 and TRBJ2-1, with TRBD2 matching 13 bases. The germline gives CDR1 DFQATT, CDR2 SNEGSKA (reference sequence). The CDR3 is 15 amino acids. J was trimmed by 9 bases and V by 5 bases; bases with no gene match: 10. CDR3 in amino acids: CSAPRTSGRGSEQFF. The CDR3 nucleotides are TGCAGTGCTCCCCGGACTAGCGGGAGAGGAAGTGAGCAGTTCTTC.

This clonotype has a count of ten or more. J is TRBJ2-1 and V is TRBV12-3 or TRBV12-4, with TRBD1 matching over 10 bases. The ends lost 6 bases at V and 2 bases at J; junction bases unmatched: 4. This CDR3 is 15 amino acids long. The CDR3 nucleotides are TGTGCCAGCAGGCCGGGACAGGGGACCTACAATGAGCAGTTCTTC. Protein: CASRPGQGTYNEQFF.

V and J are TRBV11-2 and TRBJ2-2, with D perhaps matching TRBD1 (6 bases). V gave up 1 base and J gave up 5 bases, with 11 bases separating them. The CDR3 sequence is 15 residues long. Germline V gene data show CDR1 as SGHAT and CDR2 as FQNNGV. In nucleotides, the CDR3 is TGTGCCAGCAGCTTAGGACAGGCAGAGACCGGGGAGCTGTTTTTT. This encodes CASSLGQAETGELFF. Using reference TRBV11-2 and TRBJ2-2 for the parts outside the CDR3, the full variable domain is EAGVAQSPRYKIIEKRQSVAFWCNPISGHATLYWYQQILGQGPKLLIQFQNNGVVDDSQLPKDRFSAERLKGVDSTLKIQPAKLEDSAVYLCASSLGQAETGELFFGEGSRLTVL.

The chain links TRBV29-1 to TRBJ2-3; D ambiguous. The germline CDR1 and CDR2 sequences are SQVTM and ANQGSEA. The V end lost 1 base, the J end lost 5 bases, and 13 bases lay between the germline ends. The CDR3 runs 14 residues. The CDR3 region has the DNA TGCAGCGTTGAAGTGACTCCGGCGGTAGATACGCAGTATTTT. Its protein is CSVEVTPAVDTQYF.

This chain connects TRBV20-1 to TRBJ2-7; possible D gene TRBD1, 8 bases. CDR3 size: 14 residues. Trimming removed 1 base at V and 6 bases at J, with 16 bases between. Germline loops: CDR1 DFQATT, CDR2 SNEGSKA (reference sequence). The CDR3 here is CSARVGQGGSEQYF. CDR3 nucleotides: TGCAGTGCTAGAGTTGGACAGGGAGGGTCCGAGCAGTACTTC.